This T cell receptor (beta chain) was observed in a study of cytomegalovirus exposure and HLA in healthy donors. Both 60 Vbeta primers and 13 Jbeta primers went into the PCR. The repertoire was sequenced with immunoSEQ multiplex PCR; TCRdb's copy has only in-frame clones and lacks some. This table has more than 150,000 clones, roughly 80% appearing once. Findings and limits, study-wide: The likely origin of a cluster of highly shared sequence variants was a sequencing artifact.

A note on this clone: As yet, its antigen is unknown.

Sequenced sample: PBMCs. The receptor's source is a woman between 50 and 59 years old in good health and CMV-seropositive.

The CDR3, as DNA: TGTGCCAGCAGGGGATGGGGACAGACAAACTATGGCTACACCTTC. Protein sequence: CASRGWGQTNYGYTF. The genes are TRBV27 and TRBJ1-2; 7 bases match TRBD1. V shed 6 bases, J shed 2 bases, and the junction held 9 bases outside the gene matches. CDR1 MNHEY and CDR2 SMNVEV come from the germline V gene (reference sequence). The CDR3 has 15 residues.